These 3 T cell receptor beta chains came from one sample sequenced in a study of CD8+ T cells in alopecia areata. After isolation, RNA underwent reverse transcription to generate cDNA as the sequencing template. Some clones are missing from TCRdb's copy, which holds only in-frame ones; the method was immunoSEQ multiplex PCR. The table shows about 140,000 clones, with approximately 51% occurring only once. The source was CD4+ T cells sorted from blood, collected at week 0. These receptors originate from a human donor with alopecia areata.

Points on this clone: A junction boundary mismatches the germline segment, possibly from a read error. Other DNA sequences of this sample code for an identical CDR3. This chain uses TRBV7-9 with TRBJ2-5, with 11 nucleotides matching TRBD2. There are 14 residues in the CDR3. The germline gives CDR1 SEHNR, CDR2 FQNEAQ (reference sequence). The CDR3 nucleotides read TGTGCCAGCAGCCTAGCGGGAGGCGGGGAGACCCAGTACTTC. This translates into CASSLAGGGETQYF.

J is TRBJ2-5 and V is TRBV14, with a possible D match to TRBD2 (7 bases). CDR3 size: 15 residues. V lost 1 base to trimming and J lost 4 bases, with 13 bases between them. From germline, CDR1 is SGHDN and CDR2 FVKESK. CDR3 DNA sequence: TGTGCCAGCAGCCAAGTAGGGCGGGGGCGAGAGACCCAGTACTTC. It specifies CASSQVGRGRETQYF.

This sequence joins TRBV29-1 and TRBJ2-7; the D gene is possibly TRBD1 (5 bases). With 5 bases removed from V and 2 bases from J, the gap between germline ends came to 13 bases. This CDR3 spans 13 amino acids. Germline CDR1 reads SQVTM; CDR2 reads ANQGSEA. The CDR3 sequence is CSVSRTPTYEQYF. In DNA form, the CDR3 reads TGCAGCGTTTCGAGGACACCTACCTACGAGCAGTACTTC.